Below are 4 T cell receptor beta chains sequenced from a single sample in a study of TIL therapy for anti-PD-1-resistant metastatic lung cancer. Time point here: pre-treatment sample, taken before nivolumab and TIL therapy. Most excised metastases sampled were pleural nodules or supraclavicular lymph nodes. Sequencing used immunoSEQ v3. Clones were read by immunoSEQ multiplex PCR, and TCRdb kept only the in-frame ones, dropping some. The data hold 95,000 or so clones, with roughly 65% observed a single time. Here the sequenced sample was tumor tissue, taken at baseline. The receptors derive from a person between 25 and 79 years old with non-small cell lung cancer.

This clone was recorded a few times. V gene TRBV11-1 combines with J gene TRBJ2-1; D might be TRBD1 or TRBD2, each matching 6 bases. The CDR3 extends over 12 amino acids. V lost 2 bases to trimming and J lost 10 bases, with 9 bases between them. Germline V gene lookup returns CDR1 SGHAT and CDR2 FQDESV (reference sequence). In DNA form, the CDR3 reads TGTGCCAGCAGCTTATGGGGGGCCGAGCAGTTCTTC. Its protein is CASSLWGAEQFF.

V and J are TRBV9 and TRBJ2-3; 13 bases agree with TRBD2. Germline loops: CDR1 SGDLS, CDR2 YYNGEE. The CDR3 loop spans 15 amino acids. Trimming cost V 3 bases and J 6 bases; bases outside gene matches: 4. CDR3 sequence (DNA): TGTGCCAGCAGCGCCGGGACTAGCGGGGTCGATACGCAGTATTTT. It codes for CASSAGTSGVDTQYF.

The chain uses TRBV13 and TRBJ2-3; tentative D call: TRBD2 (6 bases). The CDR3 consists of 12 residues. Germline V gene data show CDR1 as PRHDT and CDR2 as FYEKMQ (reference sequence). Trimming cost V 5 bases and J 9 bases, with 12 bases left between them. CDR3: CASSTLASTQYF. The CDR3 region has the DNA TGTGCCAGCAGCACCCTAGCGTCGACGCAGTATTTT.

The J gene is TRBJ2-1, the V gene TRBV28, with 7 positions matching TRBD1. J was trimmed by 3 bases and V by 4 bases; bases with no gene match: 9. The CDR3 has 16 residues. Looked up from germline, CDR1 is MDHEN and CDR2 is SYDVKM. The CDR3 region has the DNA TGTGCCAGCAGTTCCCGAGGCAGGGGGAGCTACAATGAGCAGTTCTTC. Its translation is CASSSRGRGSYNEQFF.